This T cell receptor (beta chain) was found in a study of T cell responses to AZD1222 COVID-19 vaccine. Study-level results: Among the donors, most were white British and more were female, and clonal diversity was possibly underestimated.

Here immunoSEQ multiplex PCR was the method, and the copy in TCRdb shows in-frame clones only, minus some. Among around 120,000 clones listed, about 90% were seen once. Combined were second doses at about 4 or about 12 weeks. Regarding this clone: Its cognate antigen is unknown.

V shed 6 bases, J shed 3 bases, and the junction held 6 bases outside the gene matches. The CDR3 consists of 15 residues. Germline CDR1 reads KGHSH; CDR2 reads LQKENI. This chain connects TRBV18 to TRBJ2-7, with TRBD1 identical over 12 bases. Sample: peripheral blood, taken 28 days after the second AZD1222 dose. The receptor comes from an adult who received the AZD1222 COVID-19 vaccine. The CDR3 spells CASSPGTGGYYEQYF. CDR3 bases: TGTGCCAGCTCCCCCGGGACAGGGGGCTACTACGAGCAGTACTTC.